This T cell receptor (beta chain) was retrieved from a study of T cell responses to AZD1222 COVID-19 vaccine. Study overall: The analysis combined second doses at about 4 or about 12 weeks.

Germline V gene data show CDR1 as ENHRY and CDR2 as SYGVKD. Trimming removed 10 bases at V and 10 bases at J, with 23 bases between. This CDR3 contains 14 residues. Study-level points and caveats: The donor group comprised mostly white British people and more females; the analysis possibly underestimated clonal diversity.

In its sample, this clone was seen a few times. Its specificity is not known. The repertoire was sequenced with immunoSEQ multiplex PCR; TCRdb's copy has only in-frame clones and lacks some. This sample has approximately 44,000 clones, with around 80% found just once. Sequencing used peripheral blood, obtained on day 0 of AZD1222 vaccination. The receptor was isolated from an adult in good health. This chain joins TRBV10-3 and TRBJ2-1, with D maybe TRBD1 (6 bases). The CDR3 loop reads CATTDSDMALEQFF. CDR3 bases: TGTGCCACCACGGACAGCGACATGGCCCTAGAGCAGTTCTTC.